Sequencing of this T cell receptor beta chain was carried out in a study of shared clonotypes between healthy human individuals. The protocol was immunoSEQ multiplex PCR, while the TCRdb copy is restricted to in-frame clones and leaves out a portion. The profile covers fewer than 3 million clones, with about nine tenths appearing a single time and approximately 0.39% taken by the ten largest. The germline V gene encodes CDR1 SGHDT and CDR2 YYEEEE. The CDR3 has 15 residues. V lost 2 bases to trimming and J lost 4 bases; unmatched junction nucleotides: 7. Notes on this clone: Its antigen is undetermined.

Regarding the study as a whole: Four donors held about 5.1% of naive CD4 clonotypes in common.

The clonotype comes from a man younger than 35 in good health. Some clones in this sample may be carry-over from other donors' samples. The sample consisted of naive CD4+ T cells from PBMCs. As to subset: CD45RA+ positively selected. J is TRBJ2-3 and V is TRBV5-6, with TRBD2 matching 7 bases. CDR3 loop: CASSLAGPAADTQYF. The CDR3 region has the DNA TGTGCCAGCAGCTTAGCGGGACCGGCGGCAGATACGCAGTATTTT.